This TCR beta chain derives from a study of Ad26.COV2.S vaccination and SARS-CoV-2 variants. Using immunoSEQ multiplex PCR, the repertoire was profiled, and TCRdb retains in-frame clones only, with some absent. Of some 300,000 clones detected, around four fifths appear once; the ten largest clones hold about 2.1%. This CDR3 has 13 residues. Germline-derived CDR1 and CDR2 are MNHEY and SVGAGI. Germline trimming cut 11 bases from V and 4 bases from J; bases unmatched to any gene: 8. Treatment defined: roughly 19 received Ad26.COV2.S at low or high dose, single or two shots; a few received placebo; per-sample allocation not given. At day 63 after the first vaccine or placebo injection, samples were drawn.

The V and J genes are TRBV6-5 and TRBJ1-3; 7 bases align to TRBD1. This receptor was obtained from a person between 18 and 59 years old who received the Ad26.COV2.S COVID-19 vaccine or a placebo. The sequences come from peripheral blood, collected in a trial of Ad26.COV2.S vaccine versus placebo. Here the CDR3 reads CASATGHGNTIYF. In DNA form, the CDR3 reads TGTGCCTCTGCGACAGGGCACGGAAACACCATATATTTT.